The 28 T cell receptor beta chains in this list originate from one sample, sequenced in a study of blood T cell repertoires in COVID-19. Sequencing used immunoSEQ multiplex PCR; TCRdb keeps in-frame clones, though not all of them. The sample records some 29,000 clones, about four fifths being singletons. Sequencing input: peripheral blood. All receptors come from a man older than 75 with active COVID-19.

This sequence joins TRBV6-5 and TRBJ1-1; D uncertain. The germline V gene encodes CDR1 MNHEY and CDR2 SVGAGI. This CDR3 is 15 amino acids long. V was shortened by 0 bases and J by 0 bases, with 8 bases between the two germline ends. For the CDR3, the DNA is TGTGCCAGCAGTTACTCTCCAGTTATGAACACTGAAGCTTTCTTT. Residues: CASSYSPVMNTEAFF.

The chain recombines TRBV7-2 with TRBJ2-5; 14 bases map to TRBD2. V trimming: 5 bases; J trimming: 5 bases; junction bases outside the gene matches: 4. Germline loops: CDR1 SGHTA, CDR2 FQGNSA. CDR3 length equals 15 residues. CDR3 nucleotides: TGTGCCAGCAGCCCGCGGACTAGCGGGAGGGAGACCCAGTACTTC. Encoded protein: CASSPRTSGRETQYF.

This rearrangement joins TRBV6-5 to TRBJ2-2, with 7 bases matching TRBD1. The CDR3 extends over 15 amino acids. V trimming: 8 bases; J trimming: 1 base; junction bases outside the gene matches: 7. The germline gives CDR1 MNHEY, CDR2 SVGAGI. CDR3 DNA sequence: TGTGCCAGCGTATACCAGGGGGTGAACACCGGGGAGCTGTTTTTT. It specifies CASVYQGVNTGELFF.

V and J are TRBV2 and TRBJ1-1; D may be TRBD1 (5 bases). Germline V gene lookup returns CDR1 SNHLY and CDR2 FYNNEI. V gave up 2 bases and J gave up 1 base, with 8 bases separating them. The CDR3 loop spans 14 amino acids. The CDR3 DNA follows: TGTGCCAGCAGTGAATTGGGGCCGAACACTGAAGCTTTCTTT. This gives the protein CASSELGPNTEAFF.

The chain has TRBV5-5 and TRBJ1-1; TRBD1 is a possible D gene (5 bases). V was trimmed by 3 bases and J by 1 base, leaving 10 bases between them. The CDR3 is made up of 14 amino acids. Germline V gene lookup returns CDR1 SGHKS and CDR2 YYEKEE (reference sequence). The chain's CDR3 is CASSWSGGNTEAFF. The CDR3 bases are TGTGCCAGCAGCTGGTCCGGGGGGAACACTGAAGCTTTCTTT.

The J gene is TRBJ2-3, the V gene TRBV6-1; 8 bases match TRBD1. CDR1 and CDR2 (germline): MNHNS, SASEGT. V shed 4 bases, J shed 5 bases, and the junction held 14 bases outside the gene matches. The CDR3 contains 17 residues. In DNA, the CDR3 is TGTGCCAGCAGTGGTTGGCGAGACAGGGGTTCGAGAGATACGCAGTATTTT. Its protein is CASSGWRDRGSRDTQYF.

The chain employs TRBV4-1 and TRBJ1-4; 8 bases fit TRBD1. Per the germline V gene, CDR1 is MGHRA and CDR2 is YSYEKL. This CDR3 is built from 14 residues. V shed 6 bases and J 7 bases; nucleotides not matched to a gene: 7. For the CDR3, the DNA is TGCGCCAGCAGTGCCAGGGGGCTATCTGAAAAACTGTTTTTT. Residues: CASSARGLSEKLFF.

The gene calls are TRBV6-5 and TRBJ2-3, with 8 nucleotides matching TRBD2. This CDR3 spans 14 amino acids. Unmatched junction bases numbered 13, after V lost 6 bases and J lost 11 bases. Germline V gene sequence: CDR1 MNHEY, CDR2 SVGAGI. The CDR3 loop is CASSTGPTGGRQYF. The DNA for the CDR3 is TGTGCCAGCAGCACGGGACCCACGGGGGGGAGGCAGTATTTT.

This rearrangement joins TRBV19 to TRBJ2-3, with 7 bases aligning to TRBD1. V lost 6 bases and J lost 4; bases outside the gene matches: 16. Germline loops: CDR1 LNHDA, CDR2 SQIVND (reference sequence). The CDR3 spans 17 residues. As DNA, the CDR3 is TGTGCCAGTAGGCCCCCTCAGGGGGTAGTAGACGCAGATACGCAGTATTTT. Its protein product is CASRPPQGVVDADTQYF.

The chain combines TRBV3-1 (or the pseudogene TRBV3-2) with TRBJ2-1; D might be TRBD2 (6 bases). Trimming pared 4 bases from V and 5 bases from J, leaving 12 bases between. The CDR3 has 14 amino acids. Germline lookup yields CDR1 LGHDT and CDR2 YNNKEL (reference sequence). The CDR3 DNA reads as TGTGCCAGCAGCCCGGGGGTGGGGGACAATGAGCAGTTCTTC. This encodes CASSPGVGDNEQFF.

The chain uses TRBV20-1 and TRBJ2-1; TRBD2 matches 11 bases. The V gene's germline CDR1 is DFQATT and CDR2 SNEGSKA (reference sequence). V shed 6 bases and J 12 bases; nucleotides not matched to a gene: 4. This CDR3 contains 11 residues. The CDR3 DNA reads as TGCAGTGCAAACCTAGCGGGGGGGCAGTTCTTC. It encodes CSANLAGGQFF.

Only a few counts were recorded for this clone. The J gene is TRBJ1-6, the V gene TRBV18; 10 bases are shared with TRBD1. The length of the CDR3 is 16 residues. Germline V CDR1 and CDR2: KGHSH, LQKENI. Trimming took 1 base from V and 9 from J; bases not matched to a gene: 6. The CDR3 region is CASSPRQGAGGSPLHF. The CDR3 region has the DNA TGTGCCAGCTCACCACGACAGGGGGCAGGCGGTTCACCCCTCCACTTT. Looking up the rest from reference TRBV18 and TRBJ1-6 gives the full variable domain: NAGVMQNPRHLVRRRGQEARLRCSPMKGHSHVYWYRQLPEEGLKFMVYLQKENIIDESGMPKERFSAEFPKEGPSILRIQQVVRGDSAAYFCASSPRQGAGGSPLHFGNGTRLTVT.

This rearrangement joins TRBV7-9 to TRBJ2-1; D is possibly TRBD2 (6 bases). Germline CDR1 SEHNR, CDR2 FQNEAQ (reference sequence). The CDR3 runs to 15 residues. V lost 5 bases to trimming and J lost 1 base, with 12 bases between them. CDR3 nucleotides: TGTGCCAGCAGCCCCCGGGGGATTTCCTACAATGAGCAGTTCTTC. Amino acids: CASSPRGISYNEQFF.

The chain employs TRBV5-1 and TRBJ1-4; 7 nucleotides line up with TRBD1. Looked up from germline, CDR1 is SGHRS and CDR2 is YFSETQ. After removal of 0 bases from V and 7 bases from J, the junction contained 12 bases not matched to a gene. The CDR3 consists of 17 residues. CDR3 sequence (DNA): TGCGCCAGCAGCTTGGAACCGCTGACAGGGTTGGGTGAAAAACTGTTTTTT. As protein: CASSLEPLTGLGEKLFF.

In this sample, this clone turned up once. The rearrangement links TRBV5-1 to TRBJ2-7; 7 nucleotides match TRBD1. V dropped 1 base and J dropped 3; count of bases not matched to a gene: 1. Germline assignment: CDR1 SGHRS and CDR2 YFSETQ. CDR3 size: 13 residues. The CDR3 DNA reads as TGCGCCAGCAGCTTGACAGGGGACTACGAGCAGTACTTC. Translation: CASSLTGDYEQYF. Combining the CDR3 with reference TRBV5-1 and TRBJ2-7 gives the whole variable domain KAGVTQTPRYLIKTRGQQVTLSCSPISGHRSVSWYQQTPGQGLQFLFEYFSETQRNKGNFPGRFSGRQFSNSRSEMNVSTLELGDSALYLCASSLTGDYEQYFGPGTRLTVT.

The rearrangement links TRBV6-4 to TRBJ1-1; weak D call: TRBD1 (6 bases). The CDR3 length is 15 residues. V was shortened by 6 bases and J by 5 bases, with 19 bases between the two germline ends. Germline assignment: CDR1 MRHNA and CDR2 SNTAGT. The CDR3 spells CASRANSAGATEAFF. CDR3 nucleotide sequence: TGTGCCAGCAGAGCAAATTCTGCGGGGGCAACTGAAGCTTTCTTT.

The CDR3 protein is CASSRDRDTGELFF. The CDR3 bases are TGTGCCAGCAGCCGGGACAGGGACACCGGGGAGCTGTTTTTT. The gene calls are TRBV6-5 and TRBJ2-2; 9 bases match TRBD1. With 6 bases clipped from V and 3 bases from J, the junction kept 2 bases outside the gene matches. CDR1 is MNHEY and CDR2 is SVGAGI in the germline V gene. The length of the CDR3 is 14 residues.

The chain links TRBV3-1 (or the pseudogene TRBV3-2) to TRBJ1-2; 8 bases match TRBD1. This CDR3 region has 14 residues. The J segment lost 8 bases and the V segment lost 4 bases, leaving 9 bases of the junction unmatched. The germline CDR1 and CDR2 sequences are LGHDT and YNNKEL (reference sequence). The CDR3 nucleotides read TGTGCCAGCAGCCTCGGGTCAGGGGGCAGGGGCTACACCTTC. Translating gives CASSLGSGGRGYTF.

V gene TRBV6-6 combines with J gene TRBJ1-2, with 8 positions matching TRBD1. The CDR3 length is 15 residues. In germline, CDR1 is MNHNY, CDR2 SVGAGI (reference sequence). The J segment lost 2 bases and the V segment lost 4 bases, leaving 6 bases of the junction unmatched. CDR3 region: CASSSPDRGNYGYTF. The CDR3 DNA is TGTGCCAGCAGTTCTCCCGACAGGGGCAACTATGGCTACACCTTC.

This sequence joins TRBV13 and TRBJ1-2, with D perhaps matching TRBD1 (6 bases). The CDR3 runs 13 residues. Per the germline V gene, CDR1 is PRHDT and CDR2 is FYEKMQ (reference sequence). Trimming took off 3 bases at V and 7 bases at J, with 12 bases between the two ends. CDR3 protein: CASSFSGAPGYTF. CDR3 bases: TGTGCCAGCAGCTTTTCAGGGGCGCCTGGCTACACCTTC. The variable domain in full, with the rest retrieved from reference TRBV13 and TRBJ1-2, is AAGVIQSPRHLIKEKRETATLKCYPIPRHDTVYWYQQGPGQDPQFLISFYEKMQSDKGSIPDRFSAQQFSDYHSELNMSSLELGDSALYFCASSFSGAPGYTFGSGTRLTVV.

The chain links TRBV19 to TRBJ1-2; D gene unclear. The CDR3 has 13 residues. Per germline, CDR1 LNHDA and CDR2 SQIVND (reference sequence). Trimming shortened V by 4 bases and J by 9 bases, and 15 bases separated the two germline ends. CDR3 nucleotides: TGTGCCAGTAGTAGGGCAGGCGATGTGCGCTACACCTTC. Residues: CASSRAGDVRYTF.

The V gene is TRBV30, the J gene TRBJ2-7; no clear D. The germline V gene has CDR1 GTSNPN and CDR2 SVGIG (reference sequence). V gave up 3 bases and J gave up 2 bases, with 11 bases separating them. The CDR3 totals 13 residues. The chain's CDR3 is CAWSLMAPYEQYF. CDR3 nucleotides: TGTGCCTGGAGCTTAATGGCCCCCTACGAGCAGTACTTC.

V usage is TRBV5-1 and J usage is TRBJ2-1, with TRBD1 matching over 8 bases. The V gene end was trimmed by 2 bases and the J gene end by 4 bases; junction bases not matched to a gene: 5. Germline CDR1 is SGHRS and CDR2 is YFSETQ. The CDR3 length is 15 residues. The CDR3 loop is CASSLGGTGYNEQFF. The CDR3 nucleotides are TGCGCCAGCAGCTTAGGCGGGACAGGATACAATGAGCAGTTCTTC. The full variable domain, in which reference TRBV5-1 and TRBJ2-1 provide the parts outside the CDR3, is KAGVTQTPRYLIKTRGQQVTLSCSPISGHRSVSWYQQTPGQGLQFLFEYFSETQRNKGNFPGRFSGRQFSNSRSEMNVSTLELGDSALYLCASSLGGTGYNEQFFGPGTRLTVL.

The CDR3 reads CASSVAGKSSYNEQFF. The CDR3 DNA sequence: TGCGCCAGCAGTGTGGCGGGGAAGAGCTCCTACAATGAGCAGTTCTTC. The chain recombines TRBV10-1 with TRBJ2-1; maybe TRBD2 (6 bases). Trimming removed 4 bases at V and 0 bases at J, with 13 bases between. In germline, CDR1 is WNHNN, CDR2 SYGVQD (reference sequence). The CDR3 runs to 16 residues.

The V gene is TRBV5-4, the J gene TRBJ2-3, with TRBD2 matching 7 bases. V was clipped by 0 bases and J by 0 bases; unmatched bases: 1. This CDR3 comprises 15 residues. Germline CDR1 SGHNT, CDR2 YYREEE (reference sequence). This CDR3 is CASSLVGGSTDTQYF. The CDR3 DNA follows: TGTGCCAGCAGCTTGGTGGGGGGGAGCACAGATACGCAGTATTTT. The full variable domain, completed using reference TRBV5-4 and TRBJ2-3, is ETGVTQSPTHLIKTRGQQVTLRCSSQSGHNTVSWYQQALGQGPQFIFQYYREEENGRGNFPPRFSGLQFPNYSSELNVNALELDDSALYLCASSLVGGSTDTQYFGPGTRLTVL.

This chain joins TRBV7-2 and TRBJ2-7, with 7 bases identical to TRBD1. CDR3 size: 14 residues. Germline V lookup: CDR1 SGHTA, CDR2 FQGNSA. The junction had 4 bases not matched to a gene; V was cut back by 2 bases and J by 3 bases. The CDR3 DNA reads TGTGCCAGCAGCTTAACGAGACAGGGCTACGAGCAGTACTTC. This sequence encodes CASSLTRQGYEQYF.

The V gene is TRBV27, the J gene TRBJ2-5; 10 nucleotides agree with TRBD2. Germline V gives CDR1 MNHEY, CDR2 SMNVEV (reference sequence). V lost 0 bases and J lost 0; bases outside the gene matches: 1. The CDR3 length is 16 residues. The CDR3 sequence is CASSLSSGGYQETQYF. CDR3 in DNA: TGTGCCAGCAGTTTATCTAGCGGGGGGTACCAAGAGACCCAGTACTTC.

The chain has TRBV15 and TRBJ1-6; TRBD1 is a possible D gene (6 bases). This CDR3 has 16 residues. From germline, CDR1 is LNHNV and CDR2 YYDKDF (reference sequence). With 8 bases removed from V and 0 bases from J, the gap between germline ends came to 14 bases. CDR3 amino acids: CATEIGQSSYNSPLHF. The CDR3 nucleotides read TGTGCCACCGAGATTGGACAGAGCTCCTATAATTCACCCCTCCACTTT.